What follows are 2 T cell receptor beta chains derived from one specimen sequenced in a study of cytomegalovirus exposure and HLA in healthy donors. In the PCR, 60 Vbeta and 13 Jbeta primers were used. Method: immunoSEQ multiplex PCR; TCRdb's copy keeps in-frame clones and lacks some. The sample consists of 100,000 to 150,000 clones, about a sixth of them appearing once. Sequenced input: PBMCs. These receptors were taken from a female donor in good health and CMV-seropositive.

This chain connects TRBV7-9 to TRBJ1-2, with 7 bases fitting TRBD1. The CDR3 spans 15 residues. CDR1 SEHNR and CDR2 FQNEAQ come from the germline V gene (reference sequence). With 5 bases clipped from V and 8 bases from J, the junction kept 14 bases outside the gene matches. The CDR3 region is CASSPTPQGVVGYTF. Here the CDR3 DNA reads TGTGCCAGCAGCCCTACCCCCCAGGGGGTGGTAGGCTACACCTTC.

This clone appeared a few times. The CDR3 DNA reads as TGTGCCAGCCGACTAGCGGGAACCTACGAGCAGTACTTC. Translation gives CASRLAGTYEQYF. The chain recombines TRBV27 with TRBJ2-7; 11 nucleotides align to TRBD2. The CDR3 length is 13 residues. V was clipped by 8 bases and J by 2 bases; unmatched bases: 2. Germline V gene sequence: CDR1 MNHEY, CDR2 SMNVEV (reference sequence).